The 20 T cell receptor beta chains listed next were all sequenced from one sample in a study of blood T cell repertoires in COVID-19. The table came from immunoSEQ multiplex PCR; TCRdb's copy has only in-frame clones and leaves some out. The sample includes about 25,000 clones, around 87% seen only once; the top ten take 8% to 9.5%. Sequenced material: peripheral blood. Every receptor here comes from a man aged 45 to 65 with active COVID-19.

The chain combines TRBV18 with TRBJ1-1, with 10 nucleotides matching TRBD1. Germline V gives CDR1 KGHSH, CDR2 LQKENI. The CDR3 runs 17 residues. V shed 3 bases, J shed 2 bases, and the junction held 9 bases outside the gene matches. The CDR3 DNA reads as TGTGCCAGCTCACCTAAACCACAGACAGGGGGCAACACTGAAGCTTTCTTT. Translation gives CASSPKPQTGGNTEAFF.

The J gene is TRBJ2-7, the V gene TRBV7-2; 12 nucleotides agree with TRBD2. This CDR3 region has 16 residues. Germline CDR1 and CDR2: SGHTA and FQGNSA. Unmatched junction bases numbered 8, after V lost 5 bases and J lost 3 bases. The CDR3 nucleotides are TGTGCCAGCAGCCAAAGAGAGACTAGCGGGGGCTACGAGCAGTACTTC. Translated: CASSQRETSGGYEQYF.

This chain links TRBV6-5 with TRBJ1-4, with 7 positions matching TRBD1. V shed 4 bases and J 7 bases; nucleotides not matched to a gene: 6. Germline lookup yields CDR1 MNHEY and CDR2 SVGAGI. The CDR3 totals 14 residues. Written as DNA, the CDR3 is TGTGCCAGCAGTTCTCCGGGACAGTCTGAAAAACTGTTTTTT. It translates to CASSSPGQSEKLFF.

The chain has TRBV7-8 and TRBJ2-7; 8 bases align to TRBD2. This CDR3 is built from 18 residues. The trim removed 6 bases at V and 2 bases at J, leaving 18 bases unmatched. Germline V CDR1 and CDR2: SGHVS, FQNEAQ. The CDR3 DNA follows: TGTGCCAGCAGTCGCGGATCCTCACAAGCGGGGGCCACCTACGAGCAGTACTTC. This codes for CASSRGSSQAGATYEQYF. Looking up the rest from reference TRBV7-8 and TRBJ2-7 gives the full variable domain: GAGVSQSPRYKVAKRGQDVALRCDPISGHVSLFWYQQALGQGPEFLTYFQNEAQLDKSGLPSDRFFAERPEGSVSTLKIQRTQQEDSAVYLCASSRGSSQAGATYEQYFGPGTRLTVT.

In this sample, this clone turned up a few times. This chain connects TRBV5-1 to TRBJ1-2; no firm D call. The CDR3 has 14 amino acids. With 5 bases removed from V and 3 bases from J, the gap between germline ends came to 14 bases. The germline V gene has CDR1 SGHRS and CDR2 YFSETQ. In DNA, the CDR3 is TGCGCCAGCAGAACCCCCATCCGAGACTATGGCTACACCTTC. The encoded protein is CASRTPIRDYGYTF.

The chain employs TRBV4-3 and TRBJ1-6; D not certain. The germline gives CDR1 LGHNA, CDR2 YSLEER. V lost 1 base and J 14 bases, leaving 12 bases between the germline ends. There are 13 residues in the CDR3. The CDR3 DNA reads as TGCGCCAGCAGCCAAGTCCCGATGGCCACCCTCCACTTT. This codes for CASSQVPMATLHF.

V gene TRBV6-6 combines with J gene TRBJ1-6; TRBD1 agrees at 9 bases. This CDR3 region has 16 residues. J was trimmed by 9 bases and V by 5 bases; bases with no gene match: 11. The germline CDR1 and CDR2 sequences are MNHNY and SVGAGI (reference sequence). The CDR3 sequence: CASSNRGGQGSSPLHF. The CDR3 DNA sequence: TGTGCCAGCAGTAACCGAGGGGGACAGGGTAGTTCACCCCTCCACTTT.

This chain uses TRBV10-1 with TRBJ2-3; 12 bases match TRBD2. This CDR3 comprises 16 residues. Germline V gene data show CDR1 as WNHNN and CDR2 as SYGVQD (reference sequence). V was pared by 3 bases and J by 4 bases, with 5 bases of the junction left unmatched. This chain's CDR3 is CASSDQTSGRADTQYF. CDR3 in DNA: TGCGCCAGCAGTGATCAGACTAGCGGGAGAGCAGATACGCAGTATTTT.

The chain has TRBV5-1 and TRBJ1-2, with D possibly matching TRBD1 (6 bases). The CDR3 runs 14 residues. CDR1 is SGHRS, CDR2 YFSETQ, per germline. Trimming removed 0 bases at V and 5 bases at J, with 11 bases between. CDR3 DNA sequence: TGCGCCAGCAGCTTGGACGGGGGGCGGTATGGCTACACCTTC. Amino acids: CASSLDGGRYGYTF.

The chain combines TRBV24-1 with TRBJ2-5; 9 bases are shared with TRBD2. V lost 1 base to trimming and J lost 0 bases; unmatched junction nucleotides: 11. Germline CDR1 KGHDR, CDR2 SFDVKD. The CDR3 runs to 19 residues. CDR3 sequence: CATSDFGSGGERYQETQYF. In DNA, the CDR3 is TGTGCCACCAGTGATTTCGGTAGCGGGGGAGAACGGTACCAAGAGACCCAGTACTTC.

The chain uses TRBV6-6 and TRBJ2-7, with D tentatively TRBD1 (6 bases). The CDR3 consists of 15 residues. CDR1 MNHNY and CDR2 SVGAGI come from the germline V gene (reference sequence). Trimming stripped 6 bases from V and 2 bases from J, with 17 bases between. CDR3 DNA sequence: TGTGCCAGCAGGAATCAGGGGTCTCTGCCCTACGAGCAGTACGTC. It encodes CASRNQGSLPYEQYV.

The CDR3 spells CASSLAPGRGIDEQYV. The CDR3 nucleotides are TGTGCCAGCAGCTTAGCCCCCGGCAGGGGCATCGACGAGCAGTACGTC. This sequence joins TRBV7-8 and TRBJ2-7, with D possibly being TRBD1 (6 bases). The germline V and J ends were trimmed by 0 bases and 5 bases, with 17 bases remaining between them. Per the germline V gene, CDR1 is SGHVS and CDR2 is FQNEAQ. This CDR3 region has 16 residues.

The chain combines TRBV11-2 with TRBJ2-1, with TRBD2 as a possible D gene (5 bases). This CDR3 has 15 amino acids. Between the trimmed V and J ends, which lost 1 base and 5 bases, there was a span of 12 bases. Germline V gives CDR1 SGHAT, CDR2 FQNNGV. The CDR3 here is CASSLGLAENNEQFF. The CDR3, as DNA: TGTGCCAGCAGCTTAGGGCTAGCCGAAAACAATGAGCAGTTCTTC. Drawing the rest from reference TRBV11-2 and TRBJ2-1, the complete variable domain is EAGVAQSPRYKIIEKRQSVAFWCNPISGHATLYWYQQILGQGPKLLIQFQNNGVVDDSQLPKDRFSAERLKGVDSTLKIQPAKLEDSAVYLCASSLGLAENNEQFFGPGTRLTVL.

This clone was picked up a small number of times. The genes are TRBV6-6 and TRBJ2-1; TRBD2 matches at 10 bases. The CDR3 totals 18 residues. The germline CDR1 and CDR2 sequences are MNHNY and SVGAGI (reference sequence). V was pared by 5 bases and J by 5 bases, with 15 bases of the junction left unmatched. The CDR3 loop is CASSRGRMVGLADNEQFF. Written as DNA, the CDR3 is TGTGCCAGCAGTCGAGGGAGAATGGTCGGACTAGCGGACAATGAGCAGTTCTTC.

The chain links TRBV10-2 to TRBJ1-5, with 8 positions matching TRBD1. From germline, CDR1 is WSHSY and CDR2 SAAADI. Germline trimming cut 4 bases from V and 5 bases from J; bases unmatched to any gene: 7. There are 15 residues in the CDR3. The CDR3: CASSVLGQDDQPQHF. The CDR3 DNA reads TGCGCCAGCAGTGTTTTGGGACAGGACGATCAGCCCCAGCATTTT.

The chain uses TRBV7-2 and TRBJ1-2; 7 positions match TRBD1. The CDR3 length is 15 residues. CDR1 and CDR2 (germline): SGHTA, FQGNSA. V shed 3 bases and J 8 bases; nucleotides not matched to a gene: 12. In DNA form, the CDR3 reads TGTGCCAGCAGCTTCGGGGACAGACCCTCCTTAGGCTACACCTTC. The encoded protein is CASSFGDRPSLGYTF.

The chain has TRBV23-1 and TRBJ2-7; 8 bases agree with TRBD1. TRBV23-1 is assigned to the ORF class and has an uncertain function. The CDR3 spans 13 residues. Trimming cost V 2 bases and J 3 bases; bases outside gene matches: 0. CDR3 nucleotide sequence: TGCGCCAGCAGTCAAGGGACAGGCTACGAGCAGTACGTC. Amino acids: CASSQGTGYEQYV.

This clone appeared a single time. V usage is TRBV7-9 and J usage is TRBJ2-5, with 7 bases lining up with TRBD1. V shed 5 bases and J 2 bases; nucleotides not matched to a gene: 5. Germline V CDR1 and CDR2: SEHNR, FQNEAQ (reference sequence). The CDR3 is made up of 14 amino acids. The CDR3 sequence: CASSPPGQQETQYF. Here the CDR3 DNA reads TGTGCCAGCAGCCCTCCGGGACAGCAAGAGACCCAGTACTTC.

V gene TRBV7-9 combines with J gene TRBJ1-2, with 8 nucleotides matching TRBD1. Trimming at V came to 4 bases and at J to 8 bases, leaving 6 bases not matched to a gene. Germline V gene lookup returns CDR1 SEHNR and CDR2 FQNEAQ (reference sequence). This CDR3 spans 13 amino acids. CDR3 sequence: CASSSTGARGYTF. The DNA of the CDR3 is TGTGCCAGCAGCTCGACAGGGGCCCGGGGCTACACCTTC.

The V and J genes are TRBV4-1 and TRBJ2-1; a possible D gene is TRBD2 (5 bases). Germline CDR1 MGHRA, CDR2 YSYEKL. Deletions cut 3 bases from V and 0 bases from J, with 9 bases between. The CDR3 contains 15 residues. CDR3 sequence (DNA): TGCGCCAGCAGCCAGGACTTCAGCTCCTACAATGAGCAGTTCTTC. Encoded protein: CASSQDFSSYNEQFF.